This TCR beta chain is from a study of early T cells in non-severe SARS-CoV-2 infection (dated by TCRdb to about 2021). For the study in its entirety: Because TCR sequencing relied on bulk RNA taken from unsorted whole blood, pairing of alpha and beta chains was not possible.

The study was a case-control design nested within a healthcare worker cohort in London, UK, with weekly nasopharyngeal swab PCR tests and blood sampling. Healthcare workers were enrolled in the week of the UK lockdown, from 23 to 31 March 2020, and were followed every week for up to roughly 16 weeks. The library was built by means of 5' RACE. Sequencing was performed on a NextSeq 500. In the TCR library protocol, unique molecular identifiers were attached to individual cDNA molecules to correct for PCR bias and sequencing error. Sequencing covered both TCR alpha and beta chains, and within each sample the abundances of alpha and beta sequences were tightly co-correlated. Per the source publication's procedure: V gene, J gene and CDR3 annotation of TCR sequences was performed with Decombinator V4. TCRs were defined as expanded if a significant change between any two time points was detected under a Poisson model with p below 0.0001. TCR abundances were normalised to the total number of TCRs sequenced in each sample and reported as counts per million. TRAV1-2 paired with TRAJ12, TRAJ20 or TRAJ33 defined MAIT TCRs, while TRAV10 paired with TRAJ18 defined iNKT TCRs. VDJdb, accessed 1 November 2021, was searched for CMV, EBV and SARS-CoV-2 annotated TCRs, excluding TCRs annotated for multiple antigens. Through fastp at Q25 and MiXCR, TCRdb rebuilt clones from the public reads, retaining in-frame beta chains. Each CDR3 protein gets just one entry, which takes the most common genes and DNA from the rows behind it. TCRdb, not the original authors, processed these V and J calls. The sample yields about 34,000 distinct CDR3 sequences; 5% to 6.5% were counted once. Together, the top ten hold approximately 7.6% of the sample.

CDR1 SGHVS and CDR2 FNYEAQ were looked up in the germline V gene. The CDR3 starts with the cysteine, ends with the phenylalanine, and has 16 residues. Only the CDR3 portion is preserved as DNA: 48 bases, with reading frame beginning at the first base. V trim: 2 bases; J trim: 1 base; unmatched bases: 5. General findings and caveats noted by the study authors: VDJdb matching was skewed toward anti-spike CD8 responses and likely underestimated virus-specific expansions by missing private and CD4 specificities.

This clonotype was observed many times. Its antigen target is currently unknown. Nothing much larger sits one base from this clone, and base qualities are not available. Rearrangement joined TRBV7-6 to TRBJ2-7; 10 bases in between match TRBD2. The sequencing input was whole blood. The sequence came from an adult who was a healthcare worker with PCR-confirmed SARS-CoV-2 infection or an uninfected control (not recorded which). Read as DNA, the sequence is TGTGCCAGCAGCTTAATGAGCGGGGGGGTATCCTACGAGCAGTACTTC. It translates as CASSLMSGGVSYEQYF.